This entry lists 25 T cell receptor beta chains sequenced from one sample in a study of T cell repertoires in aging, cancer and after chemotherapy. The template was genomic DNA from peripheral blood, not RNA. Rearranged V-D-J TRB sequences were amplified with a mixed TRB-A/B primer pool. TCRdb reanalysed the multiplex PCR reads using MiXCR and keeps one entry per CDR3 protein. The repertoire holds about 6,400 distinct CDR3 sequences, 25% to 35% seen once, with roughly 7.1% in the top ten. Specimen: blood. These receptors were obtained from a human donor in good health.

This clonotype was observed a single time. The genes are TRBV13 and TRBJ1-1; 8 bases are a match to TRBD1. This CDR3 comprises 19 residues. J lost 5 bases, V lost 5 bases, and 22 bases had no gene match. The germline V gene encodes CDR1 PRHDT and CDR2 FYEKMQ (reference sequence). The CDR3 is CASSDSQGQAFNRGTEAFF. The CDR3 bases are TGTGCCAGCAGCGACAGTCAGGGACAGGCTTTTAACAGAGGGACTGAAGCTTTCTTT.

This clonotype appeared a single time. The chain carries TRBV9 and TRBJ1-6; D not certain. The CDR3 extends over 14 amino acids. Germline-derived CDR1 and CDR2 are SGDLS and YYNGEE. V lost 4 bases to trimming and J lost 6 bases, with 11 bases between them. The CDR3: CASSPQVGNSPLHF. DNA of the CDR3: TGTGCCAGCAGCCCCCAGGTGGGTAATTCACCCCTCCACTTT.

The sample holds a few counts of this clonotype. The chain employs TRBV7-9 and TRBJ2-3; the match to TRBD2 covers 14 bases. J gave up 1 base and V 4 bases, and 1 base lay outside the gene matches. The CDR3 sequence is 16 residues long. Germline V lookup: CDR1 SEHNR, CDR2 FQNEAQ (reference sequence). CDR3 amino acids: CASSSGLAGGTDTQYF. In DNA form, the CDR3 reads TGTGCCAGCAGCTCGGGACTAGCGGGGGGCACAGATACGCAGTATTTT.

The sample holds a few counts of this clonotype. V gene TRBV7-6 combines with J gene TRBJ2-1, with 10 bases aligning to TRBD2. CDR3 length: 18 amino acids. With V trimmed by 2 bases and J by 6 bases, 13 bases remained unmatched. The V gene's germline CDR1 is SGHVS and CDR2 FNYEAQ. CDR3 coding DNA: TGTGCCAGCAGCTTAAGTAGCGGGGGGCCGCTGGGGGGCAATGAGCAGTTCTTC. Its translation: CASSLSSGGPLGGNEQFF.

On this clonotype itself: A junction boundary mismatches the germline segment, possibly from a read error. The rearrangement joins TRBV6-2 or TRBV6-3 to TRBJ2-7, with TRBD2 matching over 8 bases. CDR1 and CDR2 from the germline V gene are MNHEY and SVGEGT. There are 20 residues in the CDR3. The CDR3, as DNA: TGTGACAGCAGTTACGGCGGCGTGCAGGGCACACCGGGACTAGGGTACGAGCAGTACTTC. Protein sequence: CDSSYGGVQGTPGLGYEQYF.

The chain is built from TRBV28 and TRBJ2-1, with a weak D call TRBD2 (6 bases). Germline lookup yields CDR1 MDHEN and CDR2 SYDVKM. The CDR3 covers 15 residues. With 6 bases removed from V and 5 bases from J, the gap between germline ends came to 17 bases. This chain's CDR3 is CASRGIAARNNEQFF. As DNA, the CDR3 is TGTGCCAGCAGGGGGATAGCGGCGCGTAACAATGAGCAGTTCTTC.

The CDR3 bases are TGTGCCAGCAGTTACTCGTTGAAGGCTAGCACAGATACGCAGTATTTT. Translated, it gives CASSYSLKASTDTQYF. The rearrangement joins TRBV6-2 or TRBV6-3 to TRBJ2-3; D is unresolved. From germline, CDR1 is MNHEY and CDR2 SVGEGT. V lost 0 bases and J 0 bases, leaving 10 bases between the germline ends. The CDR3 runs 16 residues.

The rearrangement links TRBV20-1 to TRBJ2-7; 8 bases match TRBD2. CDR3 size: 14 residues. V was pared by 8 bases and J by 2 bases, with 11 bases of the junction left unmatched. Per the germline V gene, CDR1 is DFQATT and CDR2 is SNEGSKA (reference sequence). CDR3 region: CSSSLPGLAYEQYF. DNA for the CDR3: TGCAGTTCTTCATTACCGGGACTAGCCTACGAGCAGTACTTC.

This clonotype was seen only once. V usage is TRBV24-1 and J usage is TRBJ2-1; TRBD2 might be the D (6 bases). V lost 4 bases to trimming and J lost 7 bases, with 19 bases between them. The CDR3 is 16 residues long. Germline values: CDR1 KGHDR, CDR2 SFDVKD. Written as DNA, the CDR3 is TGTGCCACCAGTGACGTTACAGCCGCGGCGGGGAATGAGCAGTTCTTC. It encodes CATSDVTAAAGNEQFF.

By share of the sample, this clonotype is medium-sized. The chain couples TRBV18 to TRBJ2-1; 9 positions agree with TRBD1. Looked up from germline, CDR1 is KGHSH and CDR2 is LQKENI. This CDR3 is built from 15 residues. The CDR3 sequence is CPEPSGTGSYNEQFF. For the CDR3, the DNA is TGTCCTGAACCGTCTGGGACAGGGTCGTACAATGAGCAGTTCTTC.

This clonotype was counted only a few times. CDR3 residues: CATSSIQGIYMNTEAFF. As DNA, the CDR3 is TGTGCCACCAGCAGTATACAGGGGATATACATGAACACTGAAGCTTTCTTT. The chain combines TRBV15 with TRBJ1-1; TRBD1 matches 7 bases. Germline V gene sequence: CDR1 LNHNV, CDR2 YYDKDF (reference sequence). The CDR3 loop spans 17 amino acids. J lost 0 bases, V lost 3 bases, and 10 bases had no gene match.

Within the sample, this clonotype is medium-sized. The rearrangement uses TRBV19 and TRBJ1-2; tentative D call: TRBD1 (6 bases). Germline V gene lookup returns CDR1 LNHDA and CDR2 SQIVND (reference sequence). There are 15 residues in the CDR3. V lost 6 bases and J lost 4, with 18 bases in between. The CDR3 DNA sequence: TGTGCCAGTAGCCCGCTACGGACAGCGGGCTATGGCTACACCTTC. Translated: CASSPLRTAGYGYTF.

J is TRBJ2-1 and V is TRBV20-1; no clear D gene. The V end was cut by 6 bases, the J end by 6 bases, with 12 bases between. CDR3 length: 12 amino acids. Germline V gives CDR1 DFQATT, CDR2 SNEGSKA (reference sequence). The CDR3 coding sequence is TGCAGTGCCCCCCAGGCCCTCAATGAGCAGTTCTTC. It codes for CSAPQALNEQFF.

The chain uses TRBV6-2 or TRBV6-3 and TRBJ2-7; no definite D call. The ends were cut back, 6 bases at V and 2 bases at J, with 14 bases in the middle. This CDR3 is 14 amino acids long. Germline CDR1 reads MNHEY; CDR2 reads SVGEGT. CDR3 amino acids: CASSPLTDTYEQYF. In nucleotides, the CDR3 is TGTGCCAGCAGCCCACTAACAGATACCTACGAGCAGTACTTC.

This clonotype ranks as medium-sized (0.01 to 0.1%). The CDR3 DNA is TGTGCCAGCAGCCTGCCGTGGGGACTATACAATGAGCAGTTCTTC. Encoded protein: CASSLPWGLYNEQFF. V gene TRBV5-6 combines with J gene TRBJ2-1; 7 bases fit TRBD2. V shed 4 bases and J 4 bases; nucleotides not matched to a gene: 8. This CDR3 has 15 residues. Germline CDR1 SGHDT, CDR2 YYEEEE.

The CDR3: CASSLLAGGAREQFF. The CDR3 DNA follows: TGTGCCAGCAGCTTACTAGCGGGAGGAGCGAGGGAGCAGTTCTTC. The V call is TRBV7-2, the J call TRBJ2-1; 11 bases are a match to TRBD2. This CDR3 contains 15 residues. Germline CDR1 SGHTA, CDR2 FQGNSA. V lost 2 bases, J lost 10 bases, and 7 bases stayed unmatched.

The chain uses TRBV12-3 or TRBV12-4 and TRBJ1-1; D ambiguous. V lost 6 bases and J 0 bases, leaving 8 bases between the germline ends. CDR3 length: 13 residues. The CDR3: CASRKQVNTEAFF. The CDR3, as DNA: TGTGCCAGCAGGAAACAAGTGAACACTGAAGCTTTCTTT.

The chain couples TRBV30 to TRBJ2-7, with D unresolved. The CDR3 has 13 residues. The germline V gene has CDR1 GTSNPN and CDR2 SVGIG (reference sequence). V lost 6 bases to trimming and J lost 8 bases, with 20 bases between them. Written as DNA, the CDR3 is TGTGCCTGCCGGACGGGCATGGACGGGCAGCAGTACTTC. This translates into CACRTGMDGQQYF.

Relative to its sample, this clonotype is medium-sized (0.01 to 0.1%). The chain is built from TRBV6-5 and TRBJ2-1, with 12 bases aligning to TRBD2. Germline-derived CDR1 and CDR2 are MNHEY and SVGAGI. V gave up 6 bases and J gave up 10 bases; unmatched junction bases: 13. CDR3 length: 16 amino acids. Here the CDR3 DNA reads TGTGCCAGCAGGGCACGTAAGACTAGCGGGAGTGGAGAGCAGTTCTTC. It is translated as CASRARKTSGSGEQFF.

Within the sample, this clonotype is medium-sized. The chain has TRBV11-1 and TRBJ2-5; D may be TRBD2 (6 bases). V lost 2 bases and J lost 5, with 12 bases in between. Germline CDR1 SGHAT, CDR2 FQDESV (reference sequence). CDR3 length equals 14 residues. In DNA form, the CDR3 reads TGTGCCAGCAGCTTACCACTAGCAGGCGAGACCCAGTACTTC. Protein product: CASSLPLAGETQYF. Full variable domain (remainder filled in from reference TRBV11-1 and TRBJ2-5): EAEVAQSPRYKITEKSQAVAFWCDPISGHATLYWYRQILGQGPELLVQFQDESVVDDSQLPKDRFSAERLKGVDSTLKIQPAELGDSAMYLCASSLPLAGETQYFGPGTRLLVL.

In DNA form, the CDR3 reads TGTGCCTGGAGTGTTATGAAGCGGACTAGCGGGGGCGGATTTGAGCAGTTCTTC. Translation: CAWSVMKRTSGGGFEQFF. This chain connects TRBV30 to TRBJ2-1, with 13 bases matching TRBD2. The germline V gene encodes CDR1 GTSNPN and CDR2 SVGIG (reference sequence). V was pared by 0 bases and J by 9 bases, with 14 bases of the junction left unmatched. The CDR3 loop spans 18 amino acids.

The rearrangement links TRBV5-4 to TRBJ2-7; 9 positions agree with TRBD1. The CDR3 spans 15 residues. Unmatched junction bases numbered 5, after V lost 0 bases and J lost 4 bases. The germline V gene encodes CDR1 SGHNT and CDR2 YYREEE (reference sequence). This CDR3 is CASSLGTGVRYEQYF. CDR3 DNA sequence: TGTGCCAGCAGCTTGGGGACAGGGGTCCGATACGAGCAGTACTTC.

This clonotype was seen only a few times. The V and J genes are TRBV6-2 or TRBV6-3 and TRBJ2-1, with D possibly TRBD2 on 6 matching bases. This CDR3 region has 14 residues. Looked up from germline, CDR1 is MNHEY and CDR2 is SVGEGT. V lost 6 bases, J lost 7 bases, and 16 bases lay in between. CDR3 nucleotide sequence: TGTGCCAGCAGCCCTAACGGGGGTTTGAATGAGCAGTTCTTC. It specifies CASSPNGGLNEQFF.

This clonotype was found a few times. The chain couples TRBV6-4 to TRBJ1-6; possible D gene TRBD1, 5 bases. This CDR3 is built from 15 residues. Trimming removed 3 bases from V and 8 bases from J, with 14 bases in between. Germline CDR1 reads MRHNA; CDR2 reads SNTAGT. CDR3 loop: CASSEEGRGDSPLHF. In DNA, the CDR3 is TGTGCCAGCAGTGAGGAGGGACGGGGAGATTCACCCCTCCACTTT.

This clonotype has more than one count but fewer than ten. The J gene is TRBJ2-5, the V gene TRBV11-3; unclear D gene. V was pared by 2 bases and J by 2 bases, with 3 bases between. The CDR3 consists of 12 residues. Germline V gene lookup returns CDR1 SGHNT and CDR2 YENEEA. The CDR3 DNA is TGTGCCAGCAGCTTAAGACAAGAGACCCAGTACTTC. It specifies CASSLRQETQYF.